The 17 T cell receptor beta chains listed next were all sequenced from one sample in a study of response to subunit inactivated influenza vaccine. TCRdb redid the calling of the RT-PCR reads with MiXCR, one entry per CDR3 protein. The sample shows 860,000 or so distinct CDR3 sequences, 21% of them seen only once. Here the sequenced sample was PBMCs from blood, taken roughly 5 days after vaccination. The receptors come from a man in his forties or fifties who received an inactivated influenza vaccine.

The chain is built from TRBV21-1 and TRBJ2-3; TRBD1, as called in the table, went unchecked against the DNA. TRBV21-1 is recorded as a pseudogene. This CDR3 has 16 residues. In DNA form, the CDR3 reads TGTGCCAGCAGCAGGGGCGGGGGACGGAGCACAGATACGCAGTATTTT. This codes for CASSRGGGRSTDTQYF.

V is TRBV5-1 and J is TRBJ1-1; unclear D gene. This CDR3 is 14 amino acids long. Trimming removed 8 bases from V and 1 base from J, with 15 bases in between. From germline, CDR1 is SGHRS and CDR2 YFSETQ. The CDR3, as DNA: TGCGCCAGTTCCGTTGATAGGGAGAACACTGAAGCTTTCTTT. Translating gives CASSVDRENTEAFF.

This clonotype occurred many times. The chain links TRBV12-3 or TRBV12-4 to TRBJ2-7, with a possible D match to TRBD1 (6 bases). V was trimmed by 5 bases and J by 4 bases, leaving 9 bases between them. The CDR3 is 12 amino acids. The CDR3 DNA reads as TGTGCCAGCAGTCCAGACAGGTACGAGCAGTACTTC. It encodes CASSPDRYEQYF.

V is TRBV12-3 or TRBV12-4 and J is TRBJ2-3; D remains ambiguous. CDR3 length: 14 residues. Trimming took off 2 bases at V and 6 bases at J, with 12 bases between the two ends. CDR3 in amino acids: CASSLSGPWDTQYF. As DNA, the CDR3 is TGTGCCAGCAGTTTATCTGGTCCTTGGGATACGCAGTATTTT.

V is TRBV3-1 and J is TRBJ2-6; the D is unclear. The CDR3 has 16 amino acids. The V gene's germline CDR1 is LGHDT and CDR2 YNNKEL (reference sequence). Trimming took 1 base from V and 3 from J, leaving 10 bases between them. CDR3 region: CASSQVGGLGANVLTF. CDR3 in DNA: TGTGCCAGCAGCCAAGTAGGTGGGCTTGGGGCCAACGTCCTGACTTTC.

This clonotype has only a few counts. Written as DNA, the CDR3 is TGTGCCAGCAGCTTGAGCGGGAGAAGGGGCACTGAAGCTTTCTTT. This encodes CASSLSGRRGTEAFF. This chain uses TRBV7-9 with TRBJ1-1; D might be TRBD1 (5 bases). The V gene's germline CDR1 is SEHNR and CDR2 FQNEAQ (reference sequence). With 3 bases removed from V and 4 bases from J, the gap between germline ends came to 15 bases. The CDR3 has 15 residues.

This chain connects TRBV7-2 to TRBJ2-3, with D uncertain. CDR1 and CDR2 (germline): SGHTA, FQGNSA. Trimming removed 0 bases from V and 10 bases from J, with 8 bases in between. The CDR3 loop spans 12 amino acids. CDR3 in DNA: TGTGCCAGCAGCTTAGCCGGGCGTGCGCAGTATTTT. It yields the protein CASSLAGRAQYF. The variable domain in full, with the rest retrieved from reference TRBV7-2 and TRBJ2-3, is GAGVSQSPSNKVTEKGKDVELRCDPISGHTALYWYRQSLGQGLEFLIYFQGNSAPDKSGLPSDRFSAERTGGSVSTLTIQRTQQEDSAVYLCASSLAGRAQYFGPGTRLTVL.

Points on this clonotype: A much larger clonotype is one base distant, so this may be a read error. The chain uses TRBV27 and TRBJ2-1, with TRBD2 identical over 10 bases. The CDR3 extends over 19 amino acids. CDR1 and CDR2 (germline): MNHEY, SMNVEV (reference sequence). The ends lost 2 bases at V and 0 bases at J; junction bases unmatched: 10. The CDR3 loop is CASSLRLAGGSISYNEQFF. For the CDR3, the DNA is TGTGCCAGCAGTTTAAGGTTAGCGGGGGGCTCAATCTCCTACAATGAGCAGTTCTTC.

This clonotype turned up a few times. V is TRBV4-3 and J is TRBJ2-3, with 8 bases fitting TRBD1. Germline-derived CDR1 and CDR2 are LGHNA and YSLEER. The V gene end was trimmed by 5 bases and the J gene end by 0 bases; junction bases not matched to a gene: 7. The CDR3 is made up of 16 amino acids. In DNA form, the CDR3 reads TGCGCCAGCAGCAGCTTCGACAGGGGCAGCACAGATACGCAGTATTTT. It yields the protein CASSSFDRGSTDTQYF.

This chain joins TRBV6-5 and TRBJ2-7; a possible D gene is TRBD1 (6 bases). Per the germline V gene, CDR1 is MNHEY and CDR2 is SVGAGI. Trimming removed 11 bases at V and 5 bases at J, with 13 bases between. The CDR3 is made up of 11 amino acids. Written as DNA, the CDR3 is TGTGCCGCCGAACAGGGCCACGAGCAGTACTTC. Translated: CAAEQGHEQYF.

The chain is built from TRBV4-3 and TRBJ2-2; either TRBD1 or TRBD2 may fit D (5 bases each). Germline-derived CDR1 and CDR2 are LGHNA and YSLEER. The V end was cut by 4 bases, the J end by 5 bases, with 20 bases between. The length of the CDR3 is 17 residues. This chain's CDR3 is CASSRRGREGVTGELFF. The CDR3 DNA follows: TGCGCCAGCAGCCGACGGGGTAGAGAAGGGGTGACCGGGGAGCTGTTTTTT.

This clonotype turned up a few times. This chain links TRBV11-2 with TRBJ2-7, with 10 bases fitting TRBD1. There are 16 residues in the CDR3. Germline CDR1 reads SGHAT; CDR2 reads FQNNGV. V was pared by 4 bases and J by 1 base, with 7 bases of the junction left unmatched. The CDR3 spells CASSWGPGQGSYEQYF. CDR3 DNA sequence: TGTGCCAGCAGCTGGGGACCGGGACAGGGGTCCTACGAGCAGTACTTC.

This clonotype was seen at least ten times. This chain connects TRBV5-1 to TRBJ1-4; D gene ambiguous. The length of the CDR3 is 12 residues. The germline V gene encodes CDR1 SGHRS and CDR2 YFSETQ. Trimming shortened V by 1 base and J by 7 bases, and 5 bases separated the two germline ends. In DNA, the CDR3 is TGCGCCAGCAGCTTGTCCGGTGAAAAACTGTTTTTT. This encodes CASSLSGEKLFF.

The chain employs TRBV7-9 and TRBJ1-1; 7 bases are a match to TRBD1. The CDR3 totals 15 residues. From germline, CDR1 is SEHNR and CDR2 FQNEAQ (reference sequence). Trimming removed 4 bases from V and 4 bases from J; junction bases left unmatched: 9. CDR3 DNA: TGTGCCAGCAGCTCTTACAGGGGCCCGGGCACTGAAGCTTTCTTT. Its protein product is CASSSYRGPGTEAFF.

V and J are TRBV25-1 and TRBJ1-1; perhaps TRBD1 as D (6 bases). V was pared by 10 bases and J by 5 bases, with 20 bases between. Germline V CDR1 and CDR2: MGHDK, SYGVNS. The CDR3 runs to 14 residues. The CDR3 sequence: CAIRRTPGVTEAFF. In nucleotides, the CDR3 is TGTGCCATCAGACGAACCCCAGGGGTGACTGAAGCTTTCTTT.

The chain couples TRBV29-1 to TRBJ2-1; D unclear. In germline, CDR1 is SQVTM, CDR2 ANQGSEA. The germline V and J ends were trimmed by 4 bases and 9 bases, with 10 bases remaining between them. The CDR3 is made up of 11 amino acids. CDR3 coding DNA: TGCAGCGTTGCGATCGCCAGTGAGCAGTTCTTC. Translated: CSVAIASEQFF.

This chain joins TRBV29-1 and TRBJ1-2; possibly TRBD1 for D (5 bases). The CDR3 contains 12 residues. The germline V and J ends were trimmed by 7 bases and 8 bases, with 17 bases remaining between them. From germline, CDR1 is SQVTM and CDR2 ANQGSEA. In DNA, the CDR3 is TGCAGCGCGGGTGGGGGATTAGGGGGCTACACCTTC. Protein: CSAGGGLGGYTF.